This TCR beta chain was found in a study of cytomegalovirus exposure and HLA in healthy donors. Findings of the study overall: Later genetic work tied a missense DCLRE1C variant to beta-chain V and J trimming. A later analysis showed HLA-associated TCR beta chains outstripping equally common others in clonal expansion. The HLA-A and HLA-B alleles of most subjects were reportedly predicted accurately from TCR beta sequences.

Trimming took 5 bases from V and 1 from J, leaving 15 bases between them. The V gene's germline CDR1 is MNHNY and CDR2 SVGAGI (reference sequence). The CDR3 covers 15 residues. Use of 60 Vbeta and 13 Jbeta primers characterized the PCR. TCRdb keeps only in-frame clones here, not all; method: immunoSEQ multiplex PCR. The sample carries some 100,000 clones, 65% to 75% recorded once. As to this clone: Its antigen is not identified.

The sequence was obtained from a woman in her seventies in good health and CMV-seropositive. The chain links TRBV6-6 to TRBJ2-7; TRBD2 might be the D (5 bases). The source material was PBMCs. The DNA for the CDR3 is TGTGCCAGCAGTCCGCCTAGCCGAGTATCCTACGAGCAGTACTTC. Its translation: CASSPPSRVSYEQYF.